The present TCR beta chain was sequenced within a study of cytomegalovirus exposure and HLA in healthy donors. Whole-study results and caveats: In the 130 or so validation repertoires, a later analysis found that first-cohort TCR clusters tended to co-occur.

Between the trimmed V and J ends, which lost 5 bases and 3 bases, there was a span of 31 bases. Germline V CDR1 and CDR2: MGHRA, YSYEKL. There are 20 residues in the CDR3. Method: immunoSEQ multiplex PCR; TCRdb's copy keeps in-frame clones and lacks some. Of about 86,000 clones listed, 85% to 95% were seen once; the top ten hold 0.65% to 0.7%. Regarding this clone: Its target is unknown.

Sequencing was carried out using PBMCs. This clonotype was sampled from a man aged 18 to 29 in good health and CMV-seronegative. This chain uses TRBV4-1 with TRBJ1-2, with D perhaps TRBD1 (6 bases). The CDR3 here is CASSSQDPSWGGRVDYGYTF. The CDR3 DNA sequence: TGCGCCAGCAGCAGCCAAGATCCTAGTTGGGGGGGCAGGGTGGACTATGGCTACACCTTC.